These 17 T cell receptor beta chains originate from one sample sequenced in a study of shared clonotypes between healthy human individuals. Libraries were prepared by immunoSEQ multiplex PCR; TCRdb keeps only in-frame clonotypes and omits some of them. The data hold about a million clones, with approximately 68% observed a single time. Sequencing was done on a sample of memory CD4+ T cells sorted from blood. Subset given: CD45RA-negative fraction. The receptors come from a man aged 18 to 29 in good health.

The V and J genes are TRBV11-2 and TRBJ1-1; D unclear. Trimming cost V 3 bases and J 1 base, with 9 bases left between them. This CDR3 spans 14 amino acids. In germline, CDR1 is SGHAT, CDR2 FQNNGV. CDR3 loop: CASSFSHQNTEAFF. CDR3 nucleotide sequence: TGTGCCAGCAGCTTCTCGCATCAGAACACTGAAGCTTTCTTT.

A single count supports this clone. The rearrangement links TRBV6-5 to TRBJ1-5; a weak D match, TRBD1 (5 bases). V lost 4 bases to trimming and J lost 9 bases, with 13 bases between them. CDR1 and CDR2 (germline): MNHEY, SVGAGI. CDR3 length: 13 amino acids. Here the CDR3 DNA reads TGTGCCAGCAGTTCCGGGACCGCTTGGCCCCAGCATTTT. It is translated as CASSSGTAWPQHF.

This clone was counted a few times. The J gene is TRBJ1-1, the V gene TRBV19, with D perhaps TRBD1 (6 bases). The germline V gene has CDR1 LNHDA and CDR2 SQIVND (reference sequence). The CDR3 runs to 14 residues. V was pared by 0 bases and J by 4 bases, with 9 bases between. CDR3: CASSIDRGITEAFF. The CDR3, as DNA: TGTGCCAGTAGTATAGACAGGGGAATCACTGAAGCTTTCTTT. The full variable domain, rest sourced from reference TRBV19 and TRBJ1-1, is DGGITQSPKYLFRKEGQNVTLSCEQNLNHDAMYWYRQDPGQGLRLIYYSQIVNDFQKGDIAEGYSVSREKKESFPLTVTSAQKNPTAFYLCASSIDRGITEAFFGQGTRLTVV.

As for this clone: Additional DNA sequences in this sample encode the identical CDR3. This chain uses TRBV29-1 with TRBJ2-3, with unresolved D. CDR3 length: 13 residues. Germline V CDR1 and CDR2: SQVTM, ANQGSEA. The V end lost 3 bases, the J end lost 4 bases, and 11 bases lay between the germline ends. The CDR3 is CSVETSASDTQYF. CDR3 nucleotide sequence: TGCAGCGTTGAGACCAGCGCCTCAGATACGCAGTATTTT.

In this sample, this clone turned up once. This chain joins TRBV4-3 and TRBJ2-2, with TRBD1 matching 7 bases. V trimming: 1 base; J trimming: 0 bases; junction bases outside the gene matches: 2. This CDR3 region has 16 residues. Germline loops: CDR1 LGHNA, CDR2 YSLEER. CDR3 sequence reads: CASSQVGTANTGELFF. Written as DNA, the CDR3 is TGCGCCAGCAGCCAAGTCGGGACAGCGAACACCGGGGAGCTGTTTTTT.

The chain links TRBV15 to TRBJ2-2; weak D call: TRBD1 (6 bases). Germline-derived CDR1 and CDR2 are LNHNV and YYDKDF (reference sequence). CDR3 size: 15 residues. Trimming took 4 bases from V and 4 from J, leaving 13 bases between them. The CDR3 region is CATSTHRVGTGELFF. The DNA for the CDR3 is TGTGCCACCAGCACGCACAGGGTCGGCACCGGGGAGCTGTTTTTT.

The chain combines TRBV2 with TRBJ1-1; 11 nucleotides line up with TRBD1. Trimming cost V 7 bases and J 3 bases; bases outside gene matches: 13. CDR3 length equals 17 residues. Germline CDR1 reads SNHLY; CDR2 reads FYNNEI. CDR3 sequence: CASTRGQGARFDTEAFF. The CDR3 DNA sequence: TGTGCCAGCACACGCGGACAGGGGGCGCGGTTTGACACTGAAGCTTTCTTT.

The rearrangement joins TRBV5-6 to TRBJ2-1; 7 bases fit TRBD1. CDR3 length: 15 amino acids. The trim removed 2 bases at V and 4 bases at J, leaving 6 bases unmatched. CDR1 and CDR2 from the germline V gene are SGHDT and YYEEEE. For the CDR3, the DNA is TGTGCCAGCAGCTTCAGGGACAGTGGGTACAATGAGCAGTTCTTC. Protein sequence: CASSFRDSGYNEQFF.

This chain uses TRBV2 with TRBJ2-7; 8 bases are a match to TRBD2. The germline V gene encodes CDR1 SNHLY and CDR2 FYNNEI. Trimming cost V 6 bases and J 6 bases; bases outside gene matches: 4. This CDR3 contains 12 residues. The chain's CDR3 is CASRGLDSEQYF. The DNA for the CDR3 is TGTGCCAGCAGGGGACTAGATAGCGAGCAGTACTTC.

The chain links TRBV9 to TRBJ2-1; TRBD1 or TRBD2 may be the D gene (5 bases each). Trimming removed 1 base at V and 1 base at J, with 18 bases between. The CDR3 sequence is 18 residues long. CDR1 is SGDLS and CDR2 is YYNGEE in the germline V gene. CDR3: CASSVRLAGAKSYNEQFF. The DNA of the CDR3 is TGTGCCAGCAGCGTAAGGCTAGCTGGGGCTAAGTCCTACAATGAGCAGTTCTTC.

DNA for the CDR3: TGTGCCAGCAGCGTAGTCCAGGCCACCTCAGATACGCAGTATTTT. The encoded protein is CASSVVQATSDTQYF. The rearrangement uses TRBV9 and TRBJ2-3; no definite D call. CDR3 length: 15 amino acids. Trimming stripped 0 bases from V and 4 bases from J, with 12 bases between. Germline V gene data show CDR1 as SGDLS and CDR2 as YYNGEE.

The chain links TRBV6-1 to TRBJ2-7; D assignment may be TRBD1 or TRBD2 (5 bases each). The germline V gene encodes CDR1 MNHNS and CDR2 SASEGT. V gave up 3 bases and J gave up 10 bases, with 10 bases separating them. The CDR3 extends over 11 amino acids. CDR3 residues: CASSERGVQYF. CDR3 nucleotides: TGTGCCAGCAGTGAGAGAGGGGTTCAGTACTTC.

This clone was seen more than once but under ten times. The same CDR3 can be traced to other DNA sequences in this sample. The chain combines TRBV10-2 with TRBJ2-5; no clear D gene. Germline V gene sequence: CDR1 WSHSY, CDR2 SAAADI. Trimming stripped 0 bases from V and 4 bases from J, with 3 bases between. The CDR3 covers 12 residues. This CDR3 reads CASSESGETQYF. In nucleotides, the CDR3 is TGCGCCAGCAGTGAGTCGGGAGAGACCCAGTACTTC.

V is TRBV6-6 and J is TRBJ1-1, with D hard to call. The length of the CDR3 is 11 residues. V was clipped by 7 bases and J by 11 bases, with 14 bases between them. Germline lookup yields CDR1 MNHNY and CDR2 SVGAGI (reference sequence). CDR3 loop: CASNGPLGAFF. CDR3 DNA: TGTGCCAGCAACGGTCCATTAGGGGCTTTCTTT.

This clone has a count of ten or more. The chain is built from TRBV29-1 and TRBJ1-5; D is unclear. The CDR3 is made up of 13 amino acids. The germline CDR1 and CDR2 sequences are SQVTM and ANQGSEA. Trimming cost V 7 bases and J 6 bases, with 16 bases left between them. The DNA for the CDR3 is TGCAGCGCTCTGGCGGCAGGAGGTCAGCCCCAGCATTTT. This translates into CSALAAGGQPQHF.

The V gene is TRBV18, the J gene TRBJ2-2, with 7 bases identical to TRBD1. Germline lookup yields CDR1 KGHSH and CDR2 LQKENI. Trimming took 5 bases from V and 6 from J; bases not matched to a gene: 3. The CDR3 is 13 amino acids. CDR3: CASSVTGAGELFF. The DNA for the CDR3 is TGTGCCAGCTCAGTTACAGGGGCCGGGGAGCTGTTTTTT.

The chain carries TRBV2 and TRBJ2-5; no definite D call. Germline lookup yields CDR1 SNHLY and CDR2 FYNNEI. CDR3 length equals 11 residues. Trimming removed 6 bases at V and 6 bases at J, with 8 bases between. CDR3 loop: CASRTGQTQYF. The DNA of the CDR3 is TGTGCCAGCAGGACCGGGCAGACCCAGTACTTC.